Shown below are 28 T cell receptor beta chains from a single sample sequenced in a study of identical twins. TCRdb called the 5' RACE reads again in MiXCR, with one record for every CDR3 protein. Of around 690,000 distinct CDR3 sequences in the sample, around 21% were seen once. The same data also went into a second study, on T cells expressing NK-cell markers.

Source material: PBMCs. Receptors were obtained from a young woman in good health.

This clonotype appeared a few times. At one of its ends the junction is not consistent with the germline gene, which may arise from a read error. The chain carries TRBV12-3 or TRBV12-4 and TRBJ2-4, with TRBD2 identical over 14 bases. This CDR3 has 14 amino acids. CDR3 sequence reads: CASSGTSGRRPTSF. For the CDR3, the DNA is TGTGCCAGCAGCGGGACTAGCGGGAGAAGGCCCACTAGCTTC.

The genes are TRBV20-1 and TRBJ2-7; D remains ambiguous. Trimming removed 8 bases at V and 7 bases at J, with 6 bases between. CDR3 size: 8 residues. Germline V CDR1 and CDR2: DFQATT, SNEGSKA (reference sequence). CDR3 in DNA: TGCAGTACGTGGGAGCAGTACTTC. It yields the protein CSTWEQYF.

The chain links TRBV12-3 or TRBV12-4 to TRBJ2-7; TRBD1 agrees at 7 bases. The CDR3 extends over 15 amino acids. V lost 4 bases to trimming and J lost 0 bases; unmatched junction nucleotides: 6. The CDR3 DNA follows: TGTGCCAGCAGTTATGACAGGGTACTCTCCTACGAGCAGTACTTC. Translation: CASSYDRVLSYEQYF.

The CDR3 DNA reads as TGTGCCAGCAGAATGTGGGGGGCCTTCTACAATGAGCAGTTCTTC. Protein sequence: CASRMWGAFYNEQFF. The chain employs TRBV6-2 or TRBV6-3 and TRBJ2-1, with D possibly being TRBD1 or TRBD2 (6 bases each). CDR1 and CDR2 from the germline V gene are MNHEY and SVGEGT. The CDR3 spans 15 residues. V lost 6 bases and J lost 3, with 15 bases in between.

In this sample, this clonotype turned up many times. The chain links TRBV12-3 or TRBV12-4 to TRBJ1-3; D unresolved. CDR3 length: 14 residues. V was pared by 5 bases and J by 3 bases, with 11 bases between. The CDR3 loop reads CASSPLRGGNTIYF. The CDR3 DNA follows: TGTGCCAGCAGTCCCCTGCGGGGTGGAAACACCATATATTTT.

In this sample, this clonotype turned up many times. CDR3 loop: CASSVGTVDGYTF. CDR3 bases: TGTGCCAGCAGCGTAGGTACGGTCGATGGCTACACCTTC. The chain has TRBV9 and TRBJ1-2; no firm D call. The germline V and J ends were trimmed by 0 bases and 6 bases, with 9 bases remaining between them. Looked up from germline, CDR1 is SGDLS and CDR2 is YYNGEE. The CDR3 is 13 residues long.

The rearrangement uses TRBV6-1 and TRBJ2-1, with 8 bases aligning to TRBD2. V dropped 0 bases and J dropped 8; count of bases not matched to a gene: 9. The CDR3 totals 16 residues. Germline V gene lookup returns CDR1 MNHNS and CDR2 SASEGT. In DNA, the CDR3 is TGTGCCAGCAGTGAAGCCGGGACTAGAGCGCGTTATGAGCAGTTCTTC. Translated: CASSEAGTRARYEQFF.

The chain uses TRBV6-5 and TRBJ1-2, with 8 bases matching TRBD1. The length of the CDR3 is 14 residues. The germline V gene encodes CDR1 MNHEY and CDR2 SVGAGI. V lost 2 bases, J lost 4 bases, and 3 bases stayed unmatched. In DNA, the CDR3 is TGTGCCAGCAGTTACCAGGGGGCGGGCTATGGCTACACCTTC. Encoded protein: CASSYQGAGYGYTF.

V usage is TRBV10-3 and J usage is TRBJ2-1; 7 bases are a match to TRBD2. In germline, CDR1 is ENHRY, CDR2 SYGVKD. With 0 bases clipped from V and 7 bases from J, the junction kept 9 bases outside the gene matches. The CDR3 contains 16 residues. The CDR3 bases are TGTGCCATCAGTGAGTCCCCAGCGGGGAAAGGTAATGAGCAGTTCTTC. Translated, it gives CAISESPAGKGNEQFF.

This clonotype was observed a few times. The V gene is TRBV5-6, the J gene TRBJ2-7; 8 bases are shared with TRBD1. The length of the CDR3 is 15 residues. The V segment lost 6 bases and the J segment 3 bases; nucleotides outside the gene matches: 11. Per germline, CDR1 SGHDT and CDR2 YYEEEE. The CDR3 DNA is TGTGCCAGCACCCTGGTGTCACAGGGGGACTACGAGCAGTACTTC. Encoded protein: CASTLVSQGDYEQYF.

This clonotype was observed a handful of times. The chain links TRBV7-2 to TRBJ2-3, with 9 bases that match TRBD2. CDR1 and CDR2 from the germline V gene are SGHTA and FQGNSA. CDR3 length equals 14 residues. Trimming at V came to 5 bases and at J to 5 bases, leaving 5 bases not matched to a gene. CDR3 sequence: CASSQLAGQDTQYF. The CDR3 coding sequence is TGTGCCAGCAGCCAACTAGCGGGCCAAGATACGCAGTATTTT. Full variable domain (missing parts from reference TRBV7-2 and TRBJ2-3): GAGVSQSPSNKVTEKGKDVELRCDPISGHTALYWYRQSLGQGLEFLIYFQGNSAPDKSGLPSDRFSAERTGGSVSTLTIQRTQQEDSAVYLCASSQLAGQDTQYFGPGTRLTVL.

This clonotype turned up a few times. The CDR3, as DNA: TGTGCCAGCAGCTACACGACAGGATGGACCGGGGAGCTGTTTTTT. This codes for CASSYTTGWTGELFF. The chain links TRBV7-2 to TRBJ2-2; D is perhaps TRBD1 (6 bases). Germline CDR1 SGHTA, CDR2 FQGNSA. This CDR3 has 15 residues. Between the trimmed V and J ends, which lost 4 bases and 5 bases, there was a span of 14 bases.

This clonotype appeared a few times. J is TRBJ2-7 and V is TRBV5-1, with TRBD1 matching over 9 bases. CDR3 size: 12 residues. V lost 3 bases, J lost 5 bases, and 0 bases stayed unmatched. Germline-derived CDR1 and CDR2 are SGHRS and YFSETQ. As DNA, the CDR3 is TGCGCCAGCAGCTGGGACAGGGACGAGCAGTACTTC. Protein: CASSWDRDEQYF.

This clonotype was seen more than once but under ten times. The rearrangement joins TRBV20-1 to TRBJ1-1, with D tentatively TRBD1 (5 bases). Per the germline V gene, CDR1 is DFQATT and CDR2 is SNEGSKA (reference sequence). The V and J ends lost 6 bases and 5 bases respectively, with 13 bases between them. This CDR3 has 12 residues. DNA for the CDR3: TGCAGTGCCCTGAGGGGACGAACTGAAGCTTTCTTT. Its translation is CSALRGRTEAFF.

The CDR3 region is CAISGTSGCNEQFF. CDR3 coding DNA: TGTGCCATCAGTGGGACTAGCGGCTGCAATGAGCAGTTCTTC. This chain connects TRBV10-3 to TRBJ2-1, with TRBD2 matching 10 bases. CDR1 is ENHRY and CDR2 is SYGVKD in the germline V gene. J lost 6 bases, V lost 4 bases, and 3 bases had no gene match. This CDR3 contains 14 residues.

This clonotype was detected many times. This sequence joins TRBV4-3 and TRBJ2-1; D is unclear. The CDR3 is 16 amino acids. V was clipped by 0 bases and J by 2 bases, with 11 bases between them. Germline V gene lookup returns CDR1 LGHNA and CDR2 YSLEER. CDR3 in amino acids: CASSQDEVEPYNEQFF. The CDR3 coding sequence is TGCGCCAGCAGCCAAGATGAAGTGGAACCCTACAATGAGCAGTTCTTC.

This clonotype was counted between two and nine times. This chain uses TRBV5-1 with TRBJ2-6; TRBD1 is a possible D gene (6 bases). Germline V gene lookup returns CDR1 SGHRS and CDR2 YFSETQ. The CDR3 has 18 residues. The V and J ends lost 4 bases and 0 bases respectively, with 17 bases between them. CDR3 loop: CASSPDIRGPSGANVLTF. Here the CDR3 DNA reads TGCGCCAGCAGCCCGGATATCAGGGGTCCCTCTGGGGCCAACGTCCTGACTTTC.

The sample holds a few counts of this clonotype. V usage is TRBV29-1 and J usage is TRBJ2-5, with D possibly TRBD1 on 6 matching bases. The V end lost 6 bases, the J end lost 3 bases, and 11 bases lay between the germline ends. The germline V gene encodes CDR1 SQVTM and CDR2 ANQGSEA. CDR3 length equals 12 residues. CDR3 in amino acids: CSVGHGKETQYF. Written as DNA, the CDR3 is TGCAGCGTGGGACATGGCAAAGAGACCCAGTACTTC.

The chain uses TRBV29-1 and TRBJ1-2; D call uncertain. The V gene lost 4 bases and the J gene lost 4 bases, with 10 bases spanning the gap. The CDR3 length is 12 residues. The germline gives CDR1 SQVTM, CDR2 ANQGSEA. The CDR3 loop reads CSVVRQFYGYTF. The CDR3 coding sequence is TGCAGCGTTGTCCGGCAGTTCTATGGCTACACCTTC.

This clonotype was counted ten times or more. The V gene is TRBV7-8, the J gene TRBJ1-1; 10 bases are a match to TRBD1. Germline V CDR1 and CDR2: SGHVS, FQNEAQ. The CDR3 has 14 amino acids. The V and J ends lost 5 bases and 6 bases, in that order; junction bases with no gene match: 6. CDR3 amino acids: CASSLRQGAAEAFF. The CDR3 region has the DNA TGTGCCAGCAGCCTTCGACAGGGGGCTGCTGAAGCTTTCTTT.

V is TRBV20-1 and J is TRBJ2-7; either TRBD1 or TRBD2 may supply D (5 bases each). Trimming removed 5 bases from V and 5 bases from J, with 13 bases in between. This CDR3 has 12 amino acids. CDR1 is DFQATT and CDR2 is SNEGSKA in the germline V gene (reference sequence). The CDR3 nucleotides are TGCAGTGCTGATGAGGGGTTCCACGAGCAGTACTTC. Its protein is CSADEGFHEQYF.

The chain joins TRBV20-1 to TRBJ2-3; TRBD2 might be the D (5 bases). The CDR3 totals 14 residues. The V gene lost 7 bases and the J gene lost 2 bases, with 16 bases spanning the gap. CDR1 and CDR2 from the germline V gene are DFQATT and SNEGSKA (reference sequence). The CDR3 region has the DNA TGCAGTGTTCCAACTAGAGACTACACAGATACGCAGTATTTT. Protein product: CSVPTRDYTDTQYF.

The chain has TRBV25-1 and TRBJ2-1, with 8 bases identical to TRBD2. The CDR3 sequence is 16 residues long. The trim removed 1 base at V and 4 bases at J, leaving 6 bases unmatched. CDR1 is MGHDK, CDR2 SYGVNS, per germline. CDR3 sequence: CASSEWASGSYNEQFF. DNA for the CDR3: TGTGCCAGCAGTGAATGGGCTAGCGGGTCGTACAATGAGCAGTTCTTC.

This clonotype was observed many times. V gene TRBV3-1 combines with J gene TRBJ1-2; no firm D call. CDR1 and CDR2 from the germline V gene are LGHDT and YNNKEL (reference sequence). The CDR3 is 14 residues long. Trimming cost V 0 bases and J 4 bases, with 9 bases left between them. CDR3 nucleotide sequence: TGTGCCAGCAGCCAAGATTTCGGTCCCTATGGCTACACCTTC. It yields the protein CASSQDFGPYGYTF. The full variable domain, in which reference TRBV3-1 and TRBJ1-2 provide the parts outside the CDR3, is DTAVSQTPKYLVTQMGNDKSIKCEQNLGHDTMYWYKQDSKKFLKIMFSYNNKELIINETVPNRFSPKSPDKAHLNLHINSLELGDSAVYFCASSQDFGPYGYTFGSGTRLTVV.

The chain couples TRBV5-1 to TRBJ2-1; 11 positions agree with TRBD1. The germline V gene encodes CDR1 SGHRS and CDR2 YFSETQ. V shed 1 base and J 8 bases; nucleotides not matched to a gene: 5. The CDR3 spans 15 residues. CDR3 in DNA: TGCGCCAGCAGCTTGAGGGACAGGGGGACGGATGAGCAGTTCTTC. Amino acid sequence: CASSLRDRGTDEQFF.

This clonotype was counted at least ten times. The chain employs TRBV29-1 and TRBJ2-3; the match to TRBD1 covers 7 bases. Germline V CDR1 and CDR2: SQVTM, ANQGSEA. This CDR3 spans 12 amino acids. CDR3 sequence: CSGTGGTDTQYF. The CDR3 DNA follows: TGCAGTGGTACAGGGGGCACAGATACGCAGTATTTT.

The chain carries TRBV18 and TRBJ2-3; D uncertain. Trimming removed 2 bases at V and 2 bases at J, with 5 bases between. CDR1 is KGHSH and CDR2 is LQKENI in the germline V gene. CDR3 length equals 13 residues. The CDR3, as DNA: TGTGCCAGCTCACCAGGGAACACAGATACGCAGTATTTT. Translation: CASSPGNTDTQYF.

This clonotype was seen a few times. V usage is TRBV20-1 and J usage is TRBJ2-1; 9 nucleotides agree with TRBD2. The CDR3 sequence is 15 residues long. CDR1 and CDR2 (germline): DFQATT, SNEGSKA (reference sequence). V was pared by 3 bases and J by 5 bases, with 8 bases of the junction left unmatched. CDR3 residues: CSARAYSGGNNEQFF. CDR3 DNA sequence: TGCAGTGCTAGGGCGTACAGCGGGGGGAACAATGAGCAGTTCTTC.